One TCR beta chain is described in this entry. Treatment in this sample: oral pan-JAK inhibitor, 5-10 mg twice daily. This entry is derived from a study of CD8+ T cells in alopecia areata. RNA was extracted and reverse transcribed into cDNA as the sequencing template. Generated by immunoSEQ multiplex PCR, the TCRdb table keeps only in-frame clones and is missing some. The sample has hundreds of thousands of clones, around 64% seen once. V was cut by 8 bases and J by 5 bases, with 12 bases left in between. CDR1 is SQVTM, CDR2 ANQGSEA, per germline. The CDR3 length is 11 residues. The chain carries TRBV29-1 and TRBJ2-5; D unclear. The specimen was CD4+ T cells sorted from blood, collected at roughly week 52, from a patient treated with tofacitinib. The TCR sequence derives from a human donor with alopecia areata. CDR3 residues: CSSFVWETQYF. The CDR3 region has the DNA TGCAGCTCCTTCGTTTGGGAGACCCAGTACTTC.